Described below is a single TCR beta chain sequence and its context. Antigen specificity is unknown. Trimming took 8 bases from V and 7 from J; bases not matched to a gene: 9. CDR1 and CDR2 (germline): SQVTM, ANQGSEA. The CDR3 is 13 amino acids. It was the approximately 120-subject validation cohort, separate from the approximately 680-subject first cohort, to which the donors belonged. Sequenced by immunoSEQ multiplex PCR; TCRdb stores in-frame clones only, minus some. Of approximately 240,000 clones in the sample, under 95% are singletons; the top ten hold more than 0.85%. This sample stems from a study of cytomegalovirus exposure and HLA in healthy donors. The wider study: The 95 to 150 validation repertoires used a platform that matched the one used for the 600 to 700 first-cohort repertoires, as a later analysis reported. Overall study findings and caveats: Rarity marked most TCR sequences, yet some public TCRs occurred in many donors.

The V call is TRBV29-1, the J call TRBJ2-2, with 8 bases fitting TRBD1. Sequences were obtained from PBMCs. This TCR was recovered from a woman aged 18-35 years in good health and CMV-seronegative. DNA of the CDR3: TGCAGCATCCTATCAGGGGGCGGCGGGGAGCTGTTTTTT. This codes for CSILSGGGGELFF.